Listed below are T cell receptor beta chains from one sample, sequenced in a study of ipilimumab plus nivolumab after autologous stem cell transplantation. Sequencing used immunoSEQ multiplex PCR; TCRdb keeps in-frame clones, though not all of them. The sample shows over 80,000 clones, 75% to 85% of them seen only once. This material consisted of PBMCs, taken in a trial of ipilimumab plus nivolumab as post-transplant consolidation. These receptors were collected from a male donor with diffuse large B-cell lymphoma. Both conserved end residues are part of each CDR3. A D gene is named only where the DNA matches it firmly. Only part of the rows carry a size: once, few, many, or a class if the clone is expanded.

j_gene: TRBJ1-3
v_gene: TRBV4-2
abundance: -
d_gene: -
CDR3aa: CASSQDAGAGNTIYF
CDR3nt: TGTGCCAGCAGCCAAGATGCCGGGGCCGGAAACACCATATATTTT

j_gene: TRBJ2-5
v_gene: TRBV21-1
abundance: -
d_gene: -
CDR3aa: CASSKLGRTQETQYF
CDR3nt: TGTGCCAGCAGCAAATTAGGACGGACCCAAGAGACCCAGTACTTC

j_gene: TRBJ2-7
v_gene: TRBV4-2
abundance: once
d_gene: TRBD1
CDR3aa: CASSQDPTGENEQYF
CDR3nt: TGTGCCAGCAGCCAAGATCCGACAGGGGAGAACGAGCAGTACTTC

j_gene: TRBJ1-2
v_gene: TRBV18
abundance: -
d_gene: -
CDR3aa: CASSPGGRWGYTF
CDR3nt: TGTGCCAGCTCACCCGGGGGACGTTGGGGCTACACCTTC

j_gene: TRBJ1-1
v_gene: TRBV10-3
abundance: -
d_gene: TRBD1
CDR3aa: CAISYRGQNTEAFF
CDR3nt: TGTGCCATCAGCTACAGGGGACAGAACACTGAAGCTTTCTTT

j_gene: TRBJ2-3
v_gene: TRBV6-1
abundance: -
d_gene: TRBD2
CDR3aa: CASRGGNTQYF
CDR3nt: TGTGCCAGCAGGGGAGGGAATACGCAGTATTTT

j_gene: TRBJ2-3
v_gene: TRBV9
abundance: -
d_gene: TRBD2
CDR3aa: CASTERGEMSTDTQYF
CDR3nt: TGTGCCAGCACCGAGCGGGGGGAAATGAGCACAGATACGCAGTATTTT

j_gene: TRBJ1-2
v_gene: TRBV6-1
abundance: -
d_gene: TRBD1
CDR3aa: CASERDRGQSYGYTF
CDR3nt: TGTGCCAGCGAACGGGACAGGGGGCAGAGCTATGGCTACACCTTC

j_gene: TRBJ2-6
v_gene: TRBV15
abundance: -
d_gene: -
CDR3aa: CATYSGANVLTF
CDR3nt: TGTGCCACCTACTCTGGGGCCAACGTCCTGACTTTC

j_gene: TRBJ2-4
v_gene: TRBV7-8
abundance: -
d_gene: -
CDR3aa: CASGLPSQGQGGIQYF
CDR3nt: TGTGCCAGCGGACTACCCTCACAGGGGCAGGGGGGCATTCAGTACTTC

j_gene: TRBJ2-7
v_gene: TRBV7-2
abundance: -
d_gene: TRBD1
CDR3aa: CASSLARGDSSEQYF
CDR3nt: TGTGCCAGCAGCTTAGCCCGAGGGGACAGCTCCGAGCAGTACTTC

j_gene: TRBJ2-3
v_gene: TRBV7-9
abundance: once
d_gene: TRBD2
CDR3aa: CASSHPSGGIFTDTQYF
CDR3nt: TGTGCCAGCAGCCACCCTAGCGGGGGGATTTTCACAGATACGCAGTATTTT

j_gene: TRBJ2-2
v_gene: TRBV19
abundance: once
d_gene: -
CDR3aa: CASSGWGALVGELFF
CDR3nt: TGTGCCAGTAGTGGATGGGGGGCTCTGGTCGGGGAGCTGTTTTTT

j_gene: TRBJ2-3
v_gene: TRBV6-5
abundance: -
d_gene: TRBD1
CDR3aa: CASSYRWTGFGDTQYF
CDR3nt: TGTGCCAGCAGTTACCGTTGGACAGGGTTTGGAGATACGCAGTATTTT

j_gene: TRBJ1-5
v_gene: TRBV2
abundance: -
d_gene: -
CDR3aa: CASSGSGSGQPQHF
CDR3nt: TGTGCCAGCAGTGGGTCAGGCTCGGGACAGCCCCAGCATTTT

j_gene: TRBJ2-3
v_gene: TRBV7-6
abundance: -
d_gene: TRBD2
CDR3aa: CASSPIPGLAGGPSADTQYF
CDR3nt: TGTGCCAGCAGTCCAATCCCTGGACTAGCGGGGGGCCCATCCGCAGATACGCAGTATTTT

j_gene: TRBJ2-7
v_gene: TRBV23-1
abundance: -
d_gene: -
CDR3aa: CASSFKSRTVYEQYF
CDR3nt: TGCGCCAGCAGCTTCAAATCCCGGACAGTCTACGAGCAGTACTTC

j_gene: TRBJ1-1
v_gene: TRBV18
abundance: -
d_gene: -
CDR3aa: CASSPGIQGEAFF
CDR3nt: TGTGCCAGCTCACCCGGAATACAGGGTGAAGCTTTCTTT

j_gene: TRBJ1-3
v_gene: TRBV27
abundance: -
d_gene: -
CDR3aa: CASSPGPNSSGNTIYF
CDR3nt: TGTGCCAGCAGTCCGGGACCGAACAGCTCTGGAAACACCATATATTTT

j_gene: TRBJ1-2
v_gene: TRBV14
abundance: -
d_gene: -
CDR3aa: CASSQVLGANYGYTF
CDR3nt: TGTGCCAGCAGCCAAGTCCTGGGGGCGAACTATGGCTACACCTTC

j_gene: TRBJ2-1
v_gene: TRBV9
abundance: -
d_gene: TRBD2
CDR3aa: CASSATSGGATYNEQFF
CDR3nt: TGTGCCAGCAGCGCGACTAGCGGGGGGGCGACATACAATGAGCAGTTCTTC

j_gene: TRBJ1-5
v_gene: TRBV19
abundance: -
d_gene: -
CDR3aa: CASSIWGSNQPQHF
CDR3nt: TGTGCCAGTAGTATATGGGGTAGCAATCAGCCCCAGCATTTT

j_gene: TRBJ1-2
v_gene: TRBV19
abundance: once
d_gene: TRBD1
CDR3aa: CASLKQGTNYGYTF
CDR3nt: TGTGCCAGTTTGAAACAGGGGACTAACTATGGCTACACCTTC

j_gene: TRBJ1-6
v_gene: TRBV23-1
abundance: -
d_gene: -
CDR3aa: CASSQSTRPSSYNSPLHF
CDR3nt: TGCGCCAGCAGTCAATCGACCCGGCCGAGCTCCTATAATTCACCCCTCCACTTT

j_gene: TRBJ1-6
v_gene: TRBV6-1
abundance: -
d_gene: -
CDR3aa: CASRRQNGGFSLHF
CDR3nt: TGTGCCAGCAGACGGCAAAATGGGGGCTTCTCCCTCCACTTT

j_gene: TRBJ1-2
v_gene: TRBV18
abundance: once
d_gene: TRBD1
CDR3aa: CASSPQGADYGYTF
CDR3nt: TGTGCCAGCTCACCACAGGGGGCGGACTATGGCTACACCTTC

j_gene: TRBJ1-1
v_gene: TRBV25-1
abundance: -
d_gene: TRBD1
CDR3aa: CASSPTAGTGVKAFF
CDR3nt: TGTGCCAGCAGCCCCACCGCAGGGACAGGGGTAAAAGCTTTCTTT

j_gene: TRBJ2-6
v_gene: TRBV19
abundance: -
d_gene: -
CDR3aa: CASTPGSGANVLTF
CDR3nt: TGTGCCAGTACCCCGGGCTCTGGGGCCAACGTCCTGACTTTC

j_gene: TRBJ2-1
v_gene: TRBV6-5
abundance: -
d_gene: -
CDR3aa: CASSFRGNEQFF
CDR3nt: TGTGCCAGCAGTTTCAGGGGTAATGAGCAGTTCTTC

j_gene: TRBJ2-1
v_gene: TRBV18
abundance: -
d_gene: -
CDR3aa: CASSPPSQSNEQFF
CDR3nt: TGTGCCAGCTCACCACCGTCCCAGTCTAATGAGCAGTTCTTC

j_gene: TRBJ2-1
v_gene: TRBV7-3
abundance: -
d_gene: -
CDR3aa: CASSLSTGAEQFF
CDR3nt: TGTGCCAGCAGCTTAAGTACGGGTGCTGAGCAGTTCTTC

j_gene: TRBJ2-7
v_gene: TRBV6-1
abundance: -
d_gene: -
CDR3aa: CASSEARGPYEQYF
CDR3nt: TGTGCCAGCAGTGAAGCTCGAGGACCGTACGAGCAGTACTTC

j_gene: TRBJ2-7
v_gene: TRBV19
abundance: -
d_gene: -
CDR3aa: CASSMGPGTDYEQYF
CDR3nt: TGTGCCAGTAGTATGGGGCCCGGGACGGACTACGAGCAGTACTTC

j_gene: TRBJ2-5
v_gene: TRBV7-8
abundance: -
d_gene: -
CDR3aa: CASSPRGLQETQYF
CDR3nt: TGTGCCAGCAGCCCCAGGGGTTTGCAAGAGACCCAGTACTTC

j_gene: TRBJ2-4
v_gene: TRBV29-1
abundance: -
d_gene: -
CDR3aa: CSVEAGRKNIQYF
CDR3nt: TGCAGCGTTGAAGCGGGCCGCAAAAACATTCAGTACTTC

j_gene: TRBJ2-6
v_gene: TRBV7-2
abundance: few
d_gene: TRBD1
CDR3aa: CASSSHRGFSGANVLTF
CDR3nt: TGTGCCAGCAGCTCGCACAGGGGTTTCTCTGGGGCCAACGTCCTGACTTTC

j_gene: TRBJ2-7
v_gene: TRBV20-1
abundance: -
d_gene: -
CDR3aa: CSARDLDEQYF
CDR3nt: TGCAGTGCTAGAGATCTAGACGAGCAGTACTTC

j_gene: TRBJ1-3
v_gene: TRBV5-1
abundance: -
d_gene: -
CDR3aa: CASSWGDDLSSGNTIYF
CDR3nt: TGCGCCAGCAGCTGGGGCGACGACTTAAGCTCTGGAAACACCATATATTTT

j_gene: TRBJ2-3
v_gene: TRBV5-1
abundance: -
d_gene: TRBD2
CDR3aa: CASSFAGLAADTQYF
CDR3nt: TGCGCCAGCAGCTTTGCCGGACTAGCCGCAGATACGCAGTATTTT

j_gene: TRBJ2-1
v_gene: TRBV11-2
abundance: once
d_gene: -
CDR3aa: CASSLVAPDNEQFF
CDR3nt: TGTGCCAGCAGCTTAGTTGCGCCAGACAATGAGCAGTTCTTC

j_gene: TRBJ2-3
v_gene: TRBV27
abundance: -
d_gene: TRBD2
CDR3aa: CASHGTSGRPNTDTQYF
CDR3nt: TGTGCCAGCCACGGGACTAGCGGGCGGCCAAACACAGATACGCAGTATTTT

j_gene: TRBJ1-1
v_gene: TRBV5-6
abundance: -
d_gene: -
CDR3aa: CASSFGAEAFF
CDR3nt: TGTGCCAGCAGCTTCGGGGCTGAAGCTTTCTTT

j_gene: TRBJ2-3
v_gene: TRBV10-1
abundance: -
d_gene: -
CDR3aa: CASSRGRTDTQYF
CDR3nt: TGCGCCAGCAGCCGGGGCCGCACAGATACGCAGTATTTT

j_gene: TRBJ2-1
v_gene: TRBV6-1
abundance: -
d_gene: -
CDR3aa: CASLPIGGTYNEQFF
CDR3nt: TGTGCCAGCCTTCCTATAGGGGGGACCTACAATGAGCAGTTCTTC

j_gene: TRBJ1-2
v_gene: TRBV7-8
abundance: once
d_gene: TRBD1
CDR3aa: CASSLIGQGDYGYTF
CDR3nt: TGTGCCAGCAGCTTAATTGGACAGGGAGACTATGGCTACACCTTC

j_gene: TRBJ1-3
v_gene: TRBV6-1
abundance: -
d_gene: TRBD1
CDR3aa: CASSDRGLGNTIYF
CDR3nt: TGTGCCAGCAGTGACAGGGGGCTTGGAAACACCATATATTTT

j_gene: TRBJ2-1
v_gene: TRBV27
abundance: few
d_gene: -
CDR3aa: CASAWRITSSYNEQFF
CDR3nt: TGTGCCAGCGCTTGGAGGATTACTAGCTCCTACAATGAGCAGTTCTTC